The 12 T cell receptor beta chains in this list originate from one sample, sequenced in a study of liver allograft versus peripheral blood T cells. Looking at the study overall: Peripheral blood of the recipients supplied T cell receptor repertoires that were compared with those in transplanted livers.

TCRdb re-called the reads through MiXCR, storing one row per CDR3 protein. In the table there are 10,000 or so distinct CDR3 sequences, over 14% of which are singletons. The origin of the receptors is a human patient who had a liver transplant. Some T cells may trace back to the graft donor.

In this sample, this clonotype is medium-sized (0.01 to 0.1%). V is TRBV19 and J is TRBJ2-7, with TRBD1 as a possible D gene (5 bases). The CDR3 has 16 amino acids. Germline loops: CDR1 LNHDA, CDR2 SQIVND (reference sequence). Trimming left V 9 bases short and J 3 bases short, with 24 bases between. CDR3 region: CASRKTGFRDLYEQYF. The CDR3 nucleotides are TGTGCCAGCCGTAAAACAGGTTTTCGTGATCTCTACGAGCAGTACTTC.

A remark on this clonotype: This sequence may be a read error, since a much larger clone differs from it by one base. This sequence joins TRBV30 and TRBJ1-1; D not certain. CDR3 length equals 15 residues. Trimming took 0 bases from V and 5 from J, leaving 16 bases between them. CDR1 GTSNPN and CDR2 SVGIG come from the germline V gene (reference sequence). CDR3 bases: TGTGCCTGGAGTGTAGCTCCTTATGGGAAAACTGAAGCTTTCTTT. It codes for CAWSVAPYGKTEAFF.

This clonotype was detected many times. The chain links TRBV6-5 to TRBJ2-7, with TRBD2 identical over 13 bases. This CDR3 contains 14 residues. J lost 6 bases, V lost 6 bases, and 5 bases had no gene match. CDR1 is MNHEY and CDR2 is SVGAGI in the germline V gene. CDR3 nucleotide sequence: TGTGCCAGCAGCTGGACTAGCGGGAGATCCGAGCAGTACTTC. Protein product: CASSWTSGRSEQYF.

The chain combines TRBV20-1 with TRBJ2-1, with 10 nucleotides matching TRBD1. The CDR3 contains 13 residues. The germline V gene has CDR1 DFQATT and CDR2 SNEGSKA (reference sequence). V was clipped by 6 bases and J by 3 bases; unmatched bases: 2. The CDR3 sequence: CSARTGGYNEQFF. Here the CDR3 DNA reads TGCAGTGCAAGGACAGGGGGCTACAATGAGCAGTTCTTC.

CDR3 DNA: TGTGCCAGCAGAAGGGACCGCCAAGAGACCCAGTACTTC. Translation: CASRRDRQETQYF. The rearrangement joins TRBV27 to TRBJ2-5; TRBD1 or TRBD2 may be the D gene (5 bases each). The germline V gene encodes CDR1 MNHEY and CDR2 SMNVEV (reference sequence). Trimming removed 6 bases from V and 1 base from J, with 9 bases in between. The CDR3 spans 13 residues.

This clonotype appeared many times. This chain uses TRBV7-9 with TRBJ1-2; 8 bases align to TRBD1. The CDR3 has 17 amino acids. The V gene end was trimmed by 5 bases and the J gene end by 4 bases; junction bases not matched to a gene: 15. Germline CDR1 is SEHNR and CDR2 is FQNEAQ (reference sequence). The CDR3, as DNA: TGTGCCAGCAGCCGACTACCGGGCAGGGGGCACGGCTATGGCTACACCTTC. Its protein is CASSRLPGRGHGYGYTF.

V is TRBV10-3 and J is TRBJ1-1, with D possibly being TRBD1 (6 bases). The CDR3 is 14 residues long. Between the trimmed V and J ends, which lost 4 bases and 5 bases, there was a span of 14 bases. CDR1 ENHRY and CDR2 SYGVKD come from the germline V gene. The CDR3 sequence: CAISGSGGYTEAFF. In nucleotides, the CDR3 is TGTGCCATCAGTGGGTCGGGGGGCTATACTGAAGCTTTCTTT.

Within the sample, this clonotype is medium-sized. The CDR3 loop is CASTGTSGRVYYEQYF. The CDR3 DNA is TGTGCCAGCACGGGAACTAGCGGGAGGGTTTACTACGAGCAGTACTTC. The chain employs TRBV6-2 or TRBV6-3 and TRBJ2-7; 13 bases agree with TRBD2. The CDR3 is 16 residues long. Germline V gives CDR1 MNHEY, CDR2 SVGEGT. J gave up 3 bases and V 7 bases, and 9 bases lay outside the gene matches.

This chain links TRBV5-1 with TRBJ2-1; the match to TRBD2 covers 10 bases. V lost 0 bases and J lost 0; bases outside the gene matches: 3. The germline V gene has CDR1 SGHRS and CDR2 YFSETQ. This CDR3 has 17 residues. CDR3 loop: CASSLEGTSASYNEQFF. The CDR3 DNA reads TGCGCCAGCAGCTTGGAAGGGACTAGCGCCTCCTACAATGAGCAGTTCTTC.

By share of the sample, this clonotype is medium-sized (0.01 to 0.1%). The CDR3 here is CASTGGFGEQYF. As DNA, the CDR3 is TGTGCCAGTACCGGGGGCTTTGGCGAGCAGTACTTC. This chain connects TRBV19 to TRBJ2-7; D is tentatively TRBD1 or TRBD2 (6 bases each). Germline V gene lookup returns CDR1 LNHDA and CDR2 SQIVND (reference sequence). Trimming stripped 7 bases from V and 6 bases from J, with 13 bases between. There are 12 residues in the CDR3.

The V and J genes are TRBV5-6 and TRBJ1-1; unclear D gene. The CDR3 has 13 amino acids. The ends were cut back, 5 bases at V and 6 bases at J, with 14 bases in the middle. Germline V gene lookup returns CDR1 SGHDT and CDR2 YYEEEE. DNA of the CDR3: TGTGCCAGCAGTCGTCCGGGCCCCCCTGAAGCTTTCTTT. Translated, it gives CASSRPGPPEAFF.

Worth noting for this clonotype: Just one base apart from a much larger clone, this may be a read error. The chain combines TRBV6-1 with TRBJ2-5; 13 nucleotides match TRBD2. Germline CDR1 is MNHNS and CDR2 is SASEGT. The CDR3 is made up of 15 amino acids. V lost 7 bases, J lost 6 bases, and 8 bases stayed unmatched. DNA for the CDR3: TGTGCCAGCACAAAGGGACTAGCGGGGCTGAAGACCCAGTACTTC. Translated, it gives CASTKGLAGLKTQYF.